The present entry profiles one T cell receptor beta chain with its context. What it binds is unknown. Germline lookup yields CDR1 SGHRS and CDR2 YFSETQ. The CDR3 has 16 amino acids. V lost 6 bases and J lost 6; bases outside the gene matches: 12. These data originate in a study of CD8+CD57+ T cells in acquired aplastic anemia. Study-wide results and caveats: Between the patient and control groups, CD8+ Simpson's diversity did not differ significantly.

In patients chosen for sequencing, flow cytometry had shown CD8+CD57+ cell expansion. The template for TCR beta VDJ and CDR3 sequence profiling was genomic DNA. TCRdb re-derived calls from the reads in MiXCR, one entry per CDR3 protein. The sample yields 150,000 to 200,000 distinct CDR3 sequences, around 63% seen once. V usage is TRBV5-1 and J usage is TRBJ2-2; 9 bases align to TRBD2. Sequencing was performed on sorted CD4+, CD8+, or CD8+CD57+ T cells (not recorded which) from PBMCs. The TCR comes from a human donor with aplastic anemia. Here the CDR3 reads CASKLVTSGLPGELFF. CDR3 DNA sequence: TGCGCCAGCAAGCTGGTGACTAGCGGTCTGCCCGGGGAGCTGTTTTTT.